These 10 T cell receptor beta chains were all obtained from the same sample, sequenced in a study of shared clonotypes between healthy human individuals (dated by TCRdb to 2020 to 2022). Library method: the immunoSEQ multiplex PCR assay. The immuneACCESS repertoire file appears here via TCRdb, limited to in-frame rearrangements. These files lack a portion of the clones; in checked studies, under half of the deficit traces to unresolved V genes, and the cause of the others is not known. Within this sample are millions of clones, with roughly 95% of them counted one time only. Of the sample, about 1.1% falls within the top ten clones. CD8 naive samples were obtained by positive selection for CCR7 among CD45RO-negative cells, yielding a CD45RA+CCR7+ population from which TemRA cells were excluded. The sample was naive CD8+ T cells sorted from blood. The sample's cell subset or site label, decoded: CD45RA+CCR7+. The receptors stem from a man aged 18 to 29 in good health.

The CDR3 loop is CASSFRDSSLSEQYF. The DNA for the CDR3 is TGTGCCAGCAGTTTCCGGGACTCATCGCTTTCCGAGCAGTACTTC. This chain joins TRBV27 and TRBJ2-7, with D perhaps matching TRBD2 (6 bases). The germline gives CDR1 MNHEY, CDR2 SMNVEV (reference sequence). V was shortened by 3 bases and J by 6 bases, with 18 bases between the two germline ends. The CDR3 runs to 15 residues.

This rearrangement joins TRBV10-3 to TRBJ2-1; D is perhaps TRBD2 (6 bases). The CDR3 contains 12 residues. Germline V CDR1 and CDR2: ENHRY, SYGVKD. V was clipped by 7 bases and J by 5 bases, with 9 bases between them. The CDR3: CAITGGDNEQFF. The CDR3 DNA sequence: TGTGCCATCACCGGAGGGGACAATGAGCAGTTCTTC.

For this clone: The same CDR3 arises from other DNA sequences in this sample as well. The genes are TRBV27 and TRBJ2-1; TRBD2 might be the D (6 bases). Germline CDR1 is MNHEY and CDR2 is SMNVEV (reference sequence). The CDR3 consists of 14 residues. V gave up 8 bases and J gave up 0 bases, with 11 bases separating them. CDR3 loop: CASSYGSSYNEQFF. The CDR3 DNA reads TGTGCCAGCTCCTACGGGAGCTCCTACAATGAGCAGTTCTTC.

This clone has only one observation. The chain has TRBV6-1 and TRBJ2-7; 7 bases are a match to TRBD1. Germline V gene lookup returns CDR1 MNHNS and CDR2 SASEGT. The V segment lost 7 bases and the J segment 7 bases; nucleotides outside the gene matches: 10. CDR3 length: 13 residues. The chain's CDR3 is CASNRGEDVEQYF. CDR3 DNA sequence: TGTGCCAGCAACAGGGGTGAGGATGTAGAGCAGTACTTC.

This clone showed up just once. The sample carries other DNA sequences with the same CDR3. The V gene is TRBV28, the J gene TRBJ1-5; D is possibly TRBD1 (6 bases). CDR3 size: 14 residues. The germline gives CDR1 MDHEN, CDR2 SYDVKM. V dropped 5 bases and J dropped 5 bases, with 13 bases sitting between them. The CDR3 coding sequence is TGTGCCAGCAGTCTCCGGGGGCTGGATCAGCCCCAGCATTTT. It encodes CASSLRGLDQPQHF.

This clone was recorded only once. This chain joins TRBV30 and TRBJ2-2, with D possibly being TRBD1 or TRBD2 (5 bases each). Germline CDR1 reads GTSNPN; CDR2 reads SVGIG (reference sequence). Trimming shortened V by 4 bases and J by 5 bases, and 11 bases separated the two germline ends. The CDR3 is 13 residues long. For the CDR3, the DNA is TGTGCCTGGATCGAGGGGATAACCGGGGAGCTGTTTTTT. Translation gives CAWIEGITGELFF.

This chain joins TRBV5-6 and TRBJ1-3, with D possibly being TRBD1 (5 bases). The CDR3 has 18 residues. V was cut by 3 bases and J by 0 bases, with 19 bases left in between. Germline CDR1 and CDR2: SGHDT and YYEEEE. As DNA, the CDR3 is TGTGCCAGCAGCTCATTTAATACGGGGGAGGCCTCTGGAAACACCATATATTTT. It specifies CASSSFNTGEASGNTIYF.

As DNA, the CDR3 is TGTGCCAGCAGCCAGTTAGCGGGATTTACACCAGGGACCCAGTACTTC. As protein: CASSQLAGFTPGTQYF. The chain couples TRBV7-6 to TRBJ2-5, with 8 bases identical to TRBD2. Germline CDR1 reads SGHVS; CDR2 reads FNYEAQ. After removal of 5 bases from V and 7 bases from J, the junction contained 15 bases not matched to a gene. The CDR3 covers 16 residues.

The CDR3 spells CASSPPTNEETQYF. The CDR3 nucleotides read TGTGCCAGCAGCCCACCGACTAATGAAGAGACCCAGTACTTC. The J gene is TRBJ2-5, the V gene TRBV7-9; D possibly corresponds to TRBD2 (5 bases). This CDR3 contains 14 residues. CDR1 and CDR2 (germline): SEHNR, FQNEAQ (reference sequence). Trimming pared 5 bases from V and 3 bases from J, leaving 13 bases between.

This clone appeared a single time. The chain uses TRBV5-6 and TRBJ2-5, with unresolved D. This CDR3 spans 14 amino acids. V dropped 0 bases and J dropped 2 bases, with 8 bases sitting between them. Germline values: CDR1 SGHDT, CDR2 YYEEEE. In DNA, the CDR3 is TGTGCCAGCAGCTTGGTGGTGGGACAAGAGACCCAGTACTTC. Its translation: CASSLVVGQETQYF. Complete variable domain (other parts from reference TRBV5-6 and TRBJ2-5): DAGVTQSPTHLIKTRGQQVTLRCSPKSGHDTVSWYQQALGQGPQFIFQYYEEEERQRGNFPDRFSGHQFPNYSSELNVNALLLGDSALYLCASSLVVGQETQYFGPGTRLLVL.